This T cell receptor beta chain was captured by sequencing in a study of coeliac disease. General study findings and limits: Only 1 of 6 controls, but about 55% of the 18 coeliac samples, showed published gliadin-specific TRB sequences. Active celiac intraepithelial and lamina propria samples had lower TRB and TRG clonality than control samples. Cross-contamination between intraepithelial and lamina propria cells was possible.

V dropped 4 bases and J dropped 5 bases, with 14 bases sitting between them. The germline V gene encodes CDR1 MGHRA and CDR2 YSYEKL. The CDR3 totals 15 residues. Of note for this clone: Its target is unknown.

The assay was immunoSEQ multiplex PCR, and TCRdb's table has in-frame clones only and misses some. The profile covers around 6,500 clones, with roughly 66% appearing a single time and about 6.7% taken by the ten largest. V is TRBV4-1 and J is TRBJ1-4; maybe TRBD1 (5 bases). The receptor was isolated from a man in his fifties or sixties with active celiac disease. Sequencing was performed on lamina propria lymphocytes from the gut. The CDR3 here is CASSPGRGRNEKLFF. The DNA for the CDR3 is TGCGCCAGCAGCCCCGGGAGGGGACGGAATGAAAAACTGTTTTTT.